One and the same sample provided the 4 T cell receptor beta chains below, sequenced in a study of response to subunit inactivated influenza vaccine (dated by TCRdb to 2016 to 2018). The library was prepared using RT-PCR. TCRdb shows the sequencer as Illumina HiSeq 2500. TCRdb cleaned the public reads at Q25 with fastp, built clones with MiXCR and kept in-frame beta chains. Every entry covers one CDR3 protein and lists the most common genes and DNA from its rows. Here the sample has about 520,000 distinct CDR3 sequences; over 25% occur a single time. The ten largest account for approximately 2% of the sample. Sequencing was performed on CD4+ T cells sorted from PBMCs, taken about 5 days after vaccination. These receptors all stem from a man in his fifties who received an inactivated influenza vaccine. Donor details come from another sample of the same person, matched by shared clones.

V gene TRBV29-1 combines with J gene TRBJ2-7, with TRBD2 as a possible D gene (5 bases). With 7 bases removed from V and 1 base from J, the gap between germline ends came to 17 bases. The CDR3 sequence is 14 residues long. Germline lookup yields CDR1 SQVTM and CDR2 ANQGSEA. CDR3 coding DNA: TGCAGCGCGGCAAAGCTGGGAGCGTCCTACGAGCAGTACTTC. This encodes CSAAKLGASYEQYF.

The rearrangement joins TRBV11-2 to TRBJ2-1, with D possibly matching TRBD1 (6 bases). With 2 bases removed from V and 10 bases from J, the gap between germline ends came to 12 bases. The CDR3 is 13 amino acids. CDR1 SGHAT and CDR2 FQNNGV come from the germline V gene. The CDR3 sequence is CASSLIQGREQFF. CDR3 DNA sequence: TGTGCCAGCAGCTTAATTCAGGGGCGGGAGCAGTTCTTC. The full variable domain, its missing parts supplied by reference TRBV11-2 and TRBJ2-1, is EAGVAQSPRYKIIEKRQSVAFWCNPISGHATLYWYQQILGQGPKLLIQFQNNGVVDDSQLPKDRFSAERLKGVDSTLKIQPAKLEDSAVYLCASSLIQGREQFFGPGTRLTVL.

This clonotype was counted many times. The chain carries TRBV5-8 and TRBJ1-4; 8 bases are shared with TRBD1. V dropped 6 bases and J dropped 6; count of bases not matched to a gene: 7. This CDR3 region has 14 residues. Germline-derived CDR1 and CDR2 are SGHTS and YDEGEE. CDR3 amino acids: CASTQGQADEKLFF. The CDR3 DNA sequence: TGTGCCAGCACCCAGGGACAGGCGGATGAAAAACTGTTTTTT. Full variable domain (outside the CDR3, taken from reference TRBV5-8 and TRBJ1-4): EAGVTQSPTHLIKTRGQQATLRCSPISGHTSVYWYQQALGLGLQFLLWYDEGEERNRGNFPPRFSGRQFPNYSSELNVNALELEDSALYLCASTQGQADEKLFFGSGTQLSVL.

The V and J genes are TRBV6-5 and TRBJ2-3; TRBD2 matches at 8 bases. The CDR3 has 18 residues. V shed 0 bases and J 3 bases; nucleotides not matched to a gene: 11. Germline CDR1 and CDR2: MNHEY and SVGAGI. In DNA form, the CDR3 reads TGTGCCAGCAGTTACTCGTTCTCTGTAAGCGGGGGAACAGATACGCAGTATTTT. It codes for CASSYSFSVSGGTDTQYF.